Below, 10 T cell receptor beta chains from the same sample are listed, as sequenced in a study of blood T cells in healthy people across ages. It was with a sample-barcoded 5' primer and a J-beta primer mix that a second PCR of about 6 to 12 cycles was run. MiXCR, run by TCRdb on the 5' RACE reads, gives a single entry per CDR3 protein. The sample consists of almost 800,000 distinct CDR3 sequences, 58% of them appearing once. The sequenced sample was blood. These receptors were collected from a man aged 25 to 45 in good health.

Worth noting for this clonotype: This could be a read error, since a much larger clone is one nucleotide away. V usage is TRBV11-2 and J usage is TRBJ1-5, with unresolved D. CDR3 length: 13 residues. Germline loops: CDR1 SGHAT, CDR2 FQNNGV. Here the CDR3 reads CASSLRGGQPRHF. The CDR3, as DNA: TGTGCCAGCAGCTTACGGGGAGGTCAGCCCCGGCATTTT.

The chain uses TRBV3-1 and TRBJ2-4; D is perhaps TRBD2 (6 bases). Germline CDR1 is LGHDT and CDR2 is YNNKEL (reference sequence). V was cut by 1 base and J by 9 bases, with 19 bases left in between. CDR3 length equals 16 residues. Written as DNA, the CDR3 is TGTGCCAGCAGCCAAGCCCGGGACCTAGCGAGCGGCATTCAGTACTTC. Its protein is CASSQARDLASGIQYF. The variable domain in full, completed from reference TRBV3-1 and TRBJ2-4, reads DTAVSQTPKYLVTQMGNDKSIKCEQNLGHDTMYWYKQDSKKFLKIMFSYNNKELIINETVPNRFSPKSPDKAHLNLHINSLELGDSAVYFCASSQARDLASGIQYFGAGTRLSVL.

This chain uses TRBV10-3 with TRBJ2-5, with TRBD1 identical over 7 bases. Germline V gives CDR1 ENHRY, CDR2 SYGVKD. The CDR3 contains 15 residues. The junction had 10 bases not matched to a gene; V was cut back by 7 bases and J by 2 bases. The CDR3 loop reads CAITQTGTAQETQYF. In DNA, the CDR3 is TGTGCCATCACCCAGACGGGGACAGCTCAAGAGACCCAGTACTTC.

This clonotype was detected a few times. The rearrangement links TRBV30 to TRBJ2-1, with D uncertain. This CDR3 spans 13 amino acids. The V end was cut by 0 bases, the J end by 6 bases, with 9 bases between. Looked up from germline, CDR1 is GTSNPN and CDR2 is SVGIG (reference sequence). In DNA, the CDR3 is TGTGCCTGGAGTGTCGATAGCTTCAATGAGCAGTTCTTC. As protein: CAWSVDSFNEQFF.

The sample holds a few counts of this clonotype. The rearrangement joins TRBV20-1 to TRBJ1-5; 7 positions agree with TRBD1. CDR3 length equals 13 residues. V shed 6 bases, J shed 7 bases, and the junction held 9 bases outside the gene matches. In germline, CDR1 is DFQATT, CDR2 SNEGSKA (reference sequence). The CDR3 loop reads CSAPTGRGQPQHF. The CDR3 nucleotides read TGCAGTGCACCGACAGGGAGGGGACAGCCCCAGCATTTT.

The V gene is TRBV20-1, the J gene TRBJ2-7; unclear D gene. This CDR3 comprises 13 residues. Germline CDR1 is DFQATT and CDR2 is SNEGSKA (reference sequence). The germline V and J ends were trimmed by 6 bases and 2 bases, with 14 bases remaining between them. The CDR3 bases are TGCAGTGCCTACCTGGACCCTCCCTACGAGCAGTACTTC. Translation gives CSAYLDPPYEQYF.

The CDR3 protein is CASSFRGSPKFEQFF. The DNA of the CDR3 is TGTGCCAGCAGTTTCCGGGGATCCCCCAAATTTGAGCAGTTCTTC. This chain joins TRBV27 and TRBJ2-1, with D perhaps TRBD2 (5 bases). The CDR3 contains 15 residues. V was trimmed by 3 bases and J by 9 bases, leaving 18 bases between them. Germline V lookup: CDR1 MNHEY, CDR2 SMNVEV (reference sequence).

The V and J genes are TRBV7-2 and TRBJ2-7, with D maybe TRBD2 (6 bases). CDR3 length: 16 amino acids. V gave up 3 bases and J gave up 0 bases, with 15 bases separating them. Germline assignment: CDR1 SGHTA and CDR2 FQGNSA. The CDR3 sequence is CASSLAAGGSSYEQYF. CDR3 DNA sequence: TGTGCCAGCAGCTTGGCGGCCGGAGGGAGCTCCTACGAGCAGTACTTC.

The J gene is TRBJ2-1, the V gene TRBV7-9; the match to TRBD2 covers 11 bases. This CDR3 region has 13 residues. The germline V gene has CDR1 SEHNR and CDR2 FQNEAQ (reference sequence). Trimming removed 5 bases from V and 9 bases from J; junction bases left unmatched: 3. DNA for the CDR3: TGTGCCAGCAGCCCTAGCGGGAGGCCTGAGCAGTTCTTC. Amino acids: CASSPSGRPEQFF. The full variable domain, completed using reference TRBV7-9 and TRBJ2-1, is DTGVSQNPRHKITKRGQNVTFRCDPISEHNRLYWYRQTLGQGPEFLTYFQNEAQLEKSRLLSDRFSAERPKGSFSTLEIQRTEQGDSAMYLCASSPSGRPEQFFGPGTRLTVL.

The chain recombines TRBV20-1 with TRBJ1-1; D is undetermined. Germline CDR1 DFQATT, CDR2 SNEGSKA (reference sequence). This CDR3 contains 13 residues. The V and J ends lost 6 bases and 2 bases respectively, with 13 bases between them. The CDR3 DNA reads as TGCAGTGCCATCCGGGCCTACAACACTGAAGCTTTCTTT. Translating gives CSAIRAYNTEAFF.